The sequence of this T cell receptor (beta chain) was determined in a study of blood T cell repertoires in COVID-19. Authors' analysis steps: Quantification of nucleated cells was approximated via reference gene primer amplification. Measured with immunoSEQ multiplex PCR; TCRdb has only the in-frame clones, and not every one. V and J calls plus clone size are reproduced from that table; the DNA served to infer D and trimming. The sample records roughly 380,000 clones, 89% being singletons. This receptor was identified in a woman in her thirties or forties with COVID-19, enrolled during active disease. Sequenced material: peripheral blood.

Here the CDR3 reads CASSLTGQSYEQYF. The CDR3 nucleotides are TGTGCCAGCAGCTTGACGGGACAGTCCTACGAGCAGTACTTC. The V gene is TRBV5-4, the J gene TRBJ2-7; 7 bases fit TRBD1. The V and J ends lost 1 base and 1 base, in that order; junction bases with no gene match: 2. This CDR3 is 14 amino acids long. Germline lookup yields CDR1 SGHNT and CDR2 YYREEE (reference sequence).